Listed below are T cell receptor beta chains from one sample, sequenced in a study of T cell responses to AZD1222 COVID-19 vaccine. Clones were read by immunoSEQ multiplex PCR, and TCRdb kept only the in-frame ones, dropping some. This sample has about 120,000 clones; 80% to 90% occur once, and the top ten carry roughly 9.1%. The sequenced sample was peripheral blood, obtained on day 0 of AZD1222 vaccination. These receptors all come from an adult in good health. Both conserved end residues are part of each CDR3. D genes are given only for firm matches. Some rows have no size entry. The others give once, few or many, or a class for an expanded clone.

J gene: TRBJ1-1; clone size: .; D gene: TRBD1; V gene: TRBV14; CDR3 protein: CASSQGLRDRGSSEAFF
J gene: TRBJ1-2; clone size: .; D gene: .; V gene: TRBV28; CDR3 protein: CASSLIARVEKGYTF
J gene: TRBJ1-4; clone size: .; D gene: TRBD1; V gene: TRBV3-1/TRBV3-2; CDR3 protein: CASSQRTGANEKLFF
J gene: TRBJ1-4; clone size: .; D gene: TRBD1; V gene: TRBV24-1; CDR3 protein: CATRDRKNEKLFF
J gene: TRBJ2-3; clone size: .; D gene: .; V gene: TRBV7-2; CDR3 protein: CASSFTFGYSTDTQYF
J gene: TRBJ1-2; clone size: few; D gene: TRBD1; V gene: TRBV4-2; CDR3 protein: CASSQTTGGGGYTF
J gene: TRBJ2-3; clone size: few; D gene: .; V gene: TRBV6-4; CDR3 protein: CASSLGTSTDTQYF
J gene: TRBJ2-7; clone size: .; D gene: .; V gene: TRBV28; CDR3 protein: CASSLFTSETQYF
J gene: TRBJ2-1; clone size: .; D gene: .; V gene: TRBV3-1/TRBV3-2; CDR3 protein: CASSPDSSSYNEQFF
J gene: TRBJ2-7; clone size: .; D gene: TRBD1; V gene: TRBV19; CDR3 protein: CASRPGQSMYEQYF
J gene: TRBJ2-2; clone size: .; D gene: .; V gene: TRBV2; CDR3 protein: CASSAGWAGELFF
J gene: TRBJ2-3; clone size: .; D gene: TRBD2; V gene: TRBV6-6; CDR3 protein: CASRRPSGVTDTQYF
J gene: TRBJ1-2; clone size: .; D gene: .; V gene: TRBV7-8; CDR3 protein: CASSSIGRSLGTF
J gene: TRBJ1-2; clone size: few; D gene: .; V gene: TRBV9; CDR3 protein: CASSVGDFYGYTF
J gene: TRBJ2-3; clone size: once; D gene: TRBD1; V gene: TRBV4-3; CDR3 protein: CASSQGGTGGDTQYF
J gene: TRBJ1-2; clone size: .; D gene: .; V gene: TRBV12-3/TRBV12-4; CDR3 protein: CASSTNYGYTF
J gene: TRBJ1-1; clone size: .; D gene: .; V gene: TRBV7-9; CDR3 protein: CASSLVSGERAFF
J gene: TRBJ1-2; clone size: once; D gene: .; V gene: TRBV28; CDR3 protein: CASSLPTGGYGYTF
J gene: TRBJ2-2; clone size: few; D gene: TRBD2; V gene: TRBV5-1; CDR3 protein: CASSLGLAGGTGELFF
J gene: TRBJ1-5; clone size: .; D gene: .; V gene: TRBV5-1; CDR3 protein: CASSLEGGFNQPQHF
J gene: TRBJ2-2; clone size: .; D gene: .; V gene: TRBV30; CDR3 protein: CAWSGEDTGELFF
J gene: TRBJ1-6; clone size: .; D gene: TRBD1; V gene: TRBV30; CDR3 protein: CAWDRGPYNSPLHF
J gene: TRBJ2-5; clone size: .; D gene: .; V gene: TRBV18; CDR3 protein: CASSPPGVPQYF
J gene: TRBJ1-2; clone size: .; D gene: TRBD1; V gene: TRBV7-9; CDR3 protein: CASSLGQGEGYGYTF
J gene: TRBJ2-7; clone size: .; D gene: .; V gene: TRBV7-2; CDR3 protein: CASSSTPGHISYEQYF
J gene: TRBJ2-7; clone size: .; D gene: TRBD1; V gene: TRBV7-6; CDR3 protein: CASSTRQGATYEQYF
J gene: TRBJ2-5; clone size: .; D gene: .; V gene: TRBV28; CDR3 protein: CASRPPARAQETQYF
J gene: TRBJ2-3; clone size: .; D gene: .; V gene: TRBV5-1; CDR3 protein: CASSLETDTQYF
J gene: TRBJ1-5; clone size: .; D gene: TRBD1; V gene: TRBV30; CDR3 protein: CAWRDRGGYQPQHF
J gene: TRBJ2-7; clone size: once; D gene: .; V gene: TRBV5-5; CDR3 protein: CASSLVAGDSYEQYF
J gene: TRBJ2-2; clone size: .; D gene: .; V gene: TRBV3-1/TRBV3-2; CDR3 protein: CASSQAGATGELFF
J gene: TRBJ1-6; clone size: .; D gene: .; V gene: TRBV5-6; CDR3 protein: CASSLQGIGGSPLHF
J gene: TRBJ2-1; clone size: .; D gene: TRBD1; V gene: TRBV19; CDR3 protein: CASSSRETGMDEQFF
J gene: TRBJ1-1; clone size: few; D gene: .; V gene: TRBV4-2; CDR3 protein: CASSQESRQLNTEAFF
J gene: TRBJ1-1; clone size: .; D gene: .; V gene: TRBV7-8; CDR3 protein: CASSPLVGGKNTEAFF
J gene: TRBJ1-5; clone size: .; D gene: TRBD1; V gene: TRBV7-9; CDR3 protein: CASSVGQGIQPQHF
J gene: TRBJ2-1; clone size: .; D gene: .; V gene: TRBV7-8; CDR3 protein: CASSFPGLYNEQFF
J gene: TRBJ2-1; clone size: .; D gene: TRBD2; V gene: TRBV6-5; CDR3 protein: CASSSPGTSGIEQFF
J gene: TRBJ2-7; clone size: .; D gene: .; V gene: TRBV10-3; CDR3 protein: CAISGGDQYLIYEQYF
J gene: TRBJ1-1; clone size: .; D gene: .; V gene: TRBV7-8; CDR3 protein: CASRASAMNTEAFF
J gene: TRBJ2-1; clone size: .; D gene: TRBD2; V gene: TRBV7-2; CDR3 protein: CASSAGLAGDEQFF
J gene: TRBJ2-1; clone size: .; D gene: .; V gene: TRBV4-1; CDR3 protein: CASSEWVGMGNNEQFF
J gene: TRBJ2-7; clone size: medium-sized; D gene: .; V gene: TRBV14; CDR3 protein: CASSQDRRYEQYF
J gene: TRBJ1-6; clone size: .; D gene: TRBD1; V gene: TRBV13; CDR3 protein: CASSWDRENSPLHF
J gene: TRBJ1-2; clone size: .; D gene: TRBD1; V gene: TRBV5-3; CDR3 protein: CARSLRQGSEHGYTF
J gene: TRBJ2-3; clone size: .; D gene: TRBD1; V gene: TRBV5-1; CDR3 protein: CASSSRGLATDTQYF
J gene: TRBJ1-2; clone size: .; D gene: .; V gene: TRBV24-1; CDR3 protein: CATSDHYKGVPYGYTF
J gene: TRBJ2-5; clone size: .; D gene: .; V gene: TRBV20-1; CDR3 protein: CSASLDYRQETQYF
J gene: TRBJ1-5; clone size: .; D gene: .; V gene: TRBV7-9; CDR3 protein: CASSLGQAHQPQHF
J gene: TRBJ2-2; clone size: once; D gene: .; V gene: TRBV6-5; CDR3 protein: CATRGGPNTGELFF
J gene: TRBJ1-2; clone size: .; D gene: .; V gene: TRBV3-1/TRBV3-2; CDR3 protein: CASSQAGKVYGYTF
J gene: TRBJ2-7; clone size: once; D gene: TRBD2; V gene: TRBV7-9; CDR3 protein: CASSLLAGGYEQYF
J gene: TRBJ2-1; clone size: .; D gene: .; V gene: TRBV21-1; CDR3 protein: CASSRPRDSFNEQFF
J gene: TRBJ1-2; clone size: .; D gene: .; V gene: TRBV19; CDR3 protein: CASSIGGSRAYGYTF
J gene: TRBJ1-4; clone size: .; D gene: TRBD1; V gene: TRBV7-6; CDR3 protein: CASSLGEGGSNEKLFF
J gene: TRBJ1-2; clone size: .; D gene: TRBD1; V gene: TRBV29-1; CDR3 protein: CSVEGGQGNYGYTF
J gene: TRBJ2-3; clone size: .; D gene: .; V gene: TRBV28; CDR3 protein: CASYGVKDTQYF